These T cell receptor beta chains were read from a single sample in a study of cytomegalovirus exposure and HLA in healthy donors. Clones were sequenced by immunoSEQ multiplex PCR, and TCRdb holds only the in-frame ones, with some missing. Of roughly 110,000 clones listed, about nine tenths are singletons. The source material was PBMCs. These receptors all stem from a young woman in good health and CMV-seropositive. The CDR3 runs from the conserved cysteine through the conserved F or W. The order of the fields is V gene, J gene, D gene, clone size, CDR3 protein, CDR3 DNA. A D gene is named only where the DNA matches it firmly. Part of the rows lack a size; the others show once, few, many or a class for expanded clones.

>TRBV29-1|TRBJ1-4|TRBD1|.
CSARTGRGEKLFF
TGCAGCGCCCGGACAGGGAGGGGTGAAAAACTGTTTTTT
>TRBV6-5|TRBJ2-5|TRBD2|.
CASSYRLAGVETQYF
TGTGCCAGCAGTTACAGACTAGCGGGGGTGGAGACCCAGTACTTC
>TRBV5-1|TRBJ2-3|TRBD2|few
CASSLVLAGASTDTQYF
TGCGCCAGCAGCTTGGTGCTAGCGGGGGCCAGCACAGATACGCAGTATTTT
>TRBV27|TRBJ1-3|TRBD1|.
CASSRTPPGQGGGNTIYF
TGTGCCAGCAGTAGAACTCCTCCGGGACAGGGGGGAGGAAACACCATATATTTT
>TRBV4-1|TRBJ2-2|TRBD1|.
CASSGLGDRGLTGELFF
TGCGCCAGCAGCGGACTAGGGGACAGGGGGCTTACCGGGGAGCTGTTTTTT
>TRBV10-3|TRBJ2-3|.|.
CAIAAGGSYTDTQYF
TGTGCCATCGCGGCAGGAGGGTCCTACACAGATACGCAGTATTTT
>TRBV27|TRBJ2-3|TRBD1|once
CASSTKDRGFSADTQYF
TGTGCCAGCAGTACAAAGGACAGGGGATTCTCGGCAGATACGCAGTATTTT
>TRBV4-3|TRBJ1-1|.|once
CASSQEGQNTEAFF
TGCGCCAGCAGCCAAGAGGGACAGAACACTGAAGCTTTCTTT
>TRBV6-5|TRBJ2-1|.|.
CASSYSRSNEQFF
TGTGCCAGCAGTTACTCGAGGTCCAATGAGCAGTTCTTC
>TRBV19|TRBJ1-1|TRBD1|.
CASSQGARGLKTEAFF
TGTGCCAGTAGTCAGGGGGCCAGGGGGCTTAAAACTGAAGCTTTCTTT
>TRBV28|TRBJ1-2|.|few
CASSSSTVGYTF
TGTGCCAGCAGTTCCTCCACGGTTGGCTACACCTTC
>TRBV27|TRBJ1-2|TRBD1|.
CASRRTGGVYGYTF
TGTGCCAGCAGGAGGACAGGGGGCGTCTATGGCTACACCTTC
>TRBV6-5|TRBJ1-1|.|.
CASRLRERDTEAFF
TGTGCCAGCCGCCTAAGGGAGCGCGACACTGAAGCTTTCTTT
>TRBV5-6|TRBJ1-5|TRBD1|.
CASSLGTGYNQPQHF
TGTGCCAGCAGCTTGGGGACAGGGTACAATCAGCCCCAGCATTTT
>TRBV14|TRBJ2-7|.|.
CASSQVRRGPYEQYF
TGTGCCAGCAGCCAAGTTCGGCGGGGCCCCTACGAGCAGTACTTC
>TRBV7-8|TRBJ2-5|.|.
CASSPYTAPGETQYF
TGTGCCAGCAGCCCATACACCGCCCCGGGAGAGACCCAGTACTTC
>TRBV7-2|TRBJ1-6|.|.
CASSHDRISSPLHF
TGTGCCAGCAGCCATGACAGGATAAGTTCACCCCTCCACTTT
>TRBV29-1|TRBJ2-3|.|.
CSKVSSSNTDTQYF
TGCAGCAAAGTAAGCAGTAGCAACACAGATACGCAGTATTTT
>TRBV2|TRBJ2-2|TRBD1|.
CASRTDRATGELFF
TGTGCCAGCAGGACCGACAGGGCCACCGGGGAGCTGTTTTTT
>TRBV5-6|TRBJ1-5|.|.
CASSATHGVPYSNQPQHF
TGTGCCAGCAGCGCCACACACGGGGTACCCTATAGCAATCAGCCCCAGCATTTT
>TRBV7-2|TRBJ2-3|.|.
CASSLESSRLSTDTQYF
TGTGCCAGCAGCTTAGAATCCAGCAGACTTAGCACAGATACGCAGTATTTT
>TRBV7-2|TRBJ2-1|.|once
CASSLIWGGHDEQFF
TGTGCCAGCAGCTTAATATGGGGGGGGCACGATGAGCAGTTCTTC
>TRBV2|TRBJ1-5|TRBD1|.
CASSEEQGSQPQHF
TGTGCCAGCAGTGAGGAACAGGGGAGTCAGCCCCAGCATTTT
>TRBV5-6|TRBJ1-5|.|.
CASSLWGGQPQHF
TGTGCCAGCAGCTTGTGGGGAGGCCAGCCCCAGCATTTT
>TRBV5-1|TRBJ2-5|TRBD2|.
CASSRGGAETQYF
TGCGCCAGCAGTCGCGGGGGGGCGGAGACCCAGTACTTC
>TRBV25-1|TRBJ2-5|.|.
CASSEGVAGETQYF
TGTGCCAGCAGTGAAGGAGTAGCCGGAGAGACCCAGTACTTC
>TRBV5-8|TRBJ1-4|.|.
CASSPPAWGDFLGEKLFF
TGTGCCAGCAGCCCCCCTGCCTGGGGGGACTTTTTGGGGGAAAAACTGTTTTTT
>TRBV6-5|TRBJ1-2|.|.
CASSYSTAGEGYTF
TGTGCCAGCAGTTACTCGACGGCAGGGGAGGGCTACACCTTC
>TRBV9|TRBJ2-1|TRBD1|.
CASSVVQGAYNEQFF
TGTGCCAGCAGCGTAGTCCAGGGGGCCTACAATGAGCAGTTCTTC
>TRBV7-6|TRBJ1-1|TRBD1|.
CASSLEVPGQVGSVPEAFF
TGTGCCAGCAGCTTAGAAGTCCCGGGACAGGTGGGGAGCGTCCCTGAAGCTTTCTTT
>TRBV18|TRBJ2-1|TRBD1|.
CASSPPGTGGGEQFF
TGTGCCAGCTCACCACCTGGGACAGGGGGTGGTGAGCAGTTCTTC
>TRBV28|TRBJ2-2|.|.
CASSLVKGANTGELFF
TGTGCCAGCAGTTTGGTAAAGGGGGCGAACACCGGGGAGCTGTTTTTT
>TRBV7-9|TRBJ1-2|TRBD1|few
CASSSLTGYHGYTF
TGTGCCAGCAGCAGCCTGACAGGGTATCATGGCTACACCTTC
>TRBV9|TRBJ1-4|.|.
CASSVGGQGPTNEKLFF
TGTGCCAGCAGCGTAGGGGGGCAGGGGCCGACTAATGAAAAACTGTTTTTT
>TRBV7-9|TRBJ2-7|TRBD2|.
CASSKTSGGDSYEQYF
TGTGCCAGCAGCAAGACTAGCGGGGGGGACTCCTACGAGCAGTACTTC